The 9 T cell receptor beta chains presented below share a single source sample, sequenced in a study of blood T cell repertoires in COVID-19. The table came from immunoSEQ multiplex PCR; TCRdb's copy has only in-frame clones and leaves some out. Of a few hundred thousand clones listed, roughly 91% are singletons. The sequenced sample was peripheral blood. The receptors shown here come from a woman aged 30 to 39 with COVID-19, enrolled during active disease.

This chain links TRBV18 with TRBJ2-7; tentative D call: TRBD2 (7 bases). V was trimmed by 8 bases and J by 6 bases, leaving 17 bases between them. Germline CDR1 reads KGHSH; CDR2 reads LQKENI. The CDR3 sequence is 13 residues long. CDR3 loop: CASSLRGAREQYF. CDR3 nucleotides: TGTGCCAGCAGCCTCCGGGGGGCTCGCGAGCAGTACTTC.

A few counts support this clone. The chain has TRBV3-1 (or the pseudogene TRBV3-2) and TRBJ2-5, with TRBD2 matching 12 bases. Germline V CDR1 and CDR2: LGHDT, YNNKEL (reference sequence). The CDR3 length is 15 residues. J gave up 4 bases and V 3 bases, and 3 bases lay outside the gene matches. The CDR3 DNA reads as TGTGCCAGCAGCCAGGCTAGCGGGGGGGGAGAGACCCAGTACTTC. It is translated as CASSQASGGGETQYF.

The rearrangement joins TRBV19 to TRBJ2-7, with TRBD1 matching 8 bases. CDR1 is LNHDA, CDR2 SQIVND, per germline (reference sequence). The J segment lost 5 bases and the V segment lost 3 bases, leaving 3 bases of the junction unmatched. The CDR3 has 13 residues. In DNA form, the CDR3 reads TGTGCCAGTAGTATGGACAGGGTGAACGAGCAGTACTTC. Translated, it gives CASSMDRVNEQYF.

In its sample, this clone was seen a few times. V and J are TRBV18 and TRBJ2-7, with 8 positions matching TRBD2. This CDR3 region has 14 residues. Germline V gene data show CDR1 as KGHSH and CDR2 as LQKENI. V lost 3 bases, J lost 3 bases, and 4 bases stayed unmatched. The CDR3 loop is CASSPGTSFYEQYF. The CDR3, as DNA: TGTGCCAGCTCACCCGGGACTAGTTTCTACGAGCAGTACTTC. The full variable domain, rest sourced from reference TRBV18 and TRBJ2-7, is NAGVMQNPRHLVRRRGQEARLRCSPMKGHSHVYWYRQLPEEGLKFMVYLQKENIIDESGMPKERFSAEFPKEGPSILRIQQVVRGDSAAYFCASSPGTSFYEQYFGPGTRLTVT.

The chain uses TRBV5-1 and TRBJ2-5; 8 bases are shared with TRBD1. CDR1 is SGHRS, CDR2 YFSETQ, per germline. The CDR3 length is 14 residues. V lost 2 bases to trimming and J lost 5 bases; unmatched junction nucleotides: 5. DNA for the CDR3: TGCGCCAGCAGCTTCCGGACAGGGTACGAGACCCAGTACTTC. As protein: CASSFRTGYETQYF.

The chain joins TRBV19 to TRBJ2-1; 9 bases match TRBD2. There are 16 residues in the CDR3. J gave up 8 bases and V 6 bases, and 14 bases lay outside the gene matches. Per the germline V gene, CDR1 is LNHDA and CDR2 is SQIVND (reference sequence). CDR3 nucleotide sequence: TGTGCCAGTAGCTCCCCTCCGGGGCGGGGGGGGGATGAGCAGTTCTTC. As protein: CASSSPPGRGGDEQFF. The full variable domain, completed using reference TRBV19 and TRBJ2-1, is DGGITQSPKYLFRKEGQNVTLSCEQNLNHDAMYWYRQDPGQGLRLIYYSQIVNDFQKGDIAEGYSVSREKKESFPLTVTSAQKNPTAFYLCASSSPPGRGGDEQFFGPGTRLTVL.

The gene calls are TRBV7-9 and TRBJ2-1, with D unresolved. The germline gives CDR1 SEHNR, CDR2 FQNEAQ (reference sequence). V lost 3 bases and J 7 bases, leaving 13 bases between the germline ends. This CDR3 contains 14 residues. The CDR3 loop reads CASSFSLTWNEQFF. DNA for the CDR3: TGTGCCAGCAGCTTTTCTCTAACCTGGAATGAGCAGTTCTTC.

This clone has a single count. The chain combines TRBV11-2 with TRBJ2-1; weak D call: TRBD2 (5 bases). Germline values: CDR1 SGHAT, CDR2 FQNNGV. The CDR3 runs 13 residues. The V end lost 5 bases, the J end lost 8 bases, and 13 bases lay between the germline ends. Here the CDR3 DNA reads TGTGCCAGCAGCAGCTGGGTCGGGGATGAGCAGTTCTTC. This translates into CASSSWVGDEQFF.

The V and J genes are TRBV6-5 and TRBJ1-5; D may be TRBD1 (5 bases). The CDR3 is 14 amino acids. Germline V gene lookup returns CDR1 MNHEY and CDR2 SVGAGI. The V gene lost 1 base and the J gene lost 6 bases, with 10 bases spanning the gap. This CDR3 reads CASSYLGGSQPQHF. The CDR3 DNA is TGTGCCAGCAGTTACTTGGGGGGGAGTCAGCCCCAGCATTTT.